This TCR beta chain was identified during a study of shared clonotypes between healthy human individuals. General observations from the study: Tissue TCR repertoires likely differ from these blood-only repertoires. Generally, naive subsets came out with larger estimated richness than memory subsets.

Points on this clone: Its antigen is not identified.

The study separated CD4+ cells into CD45RA+ naive and CD45RA-negative memory subsets. This CDR3 has 12 residues. Germline V lookup: CDR1 LNHDA, CDR2 SQIVND (reference sequence). Trimming removed 8 bases at V and 8 bases at J, with 15 bases between. DNA at around 210 ng, 25,000 to 35,000 T cell genomes, went into sorted-subset replicate PCRs. This table comes from immunoSEQ multiplex PCR, and its TCRdb copy is limited to in-frame clones, with some not included. The data show about 2.3 million clones, 90% to 95% seen once. The genes are TRBV19 and TRBJ2-5, with D perhaps matching TRBD1 or TRBD2 (5 bases each). The specimen sequenced was naive CD4+ T cells from PBMCs. The subset here: CD45RA+ positively selected. The TCR sequence derives from a man aged 18-30 years in good health. Some clones in this sample may be carry-over from other donors' samples. The CDR3 nucleotides are TGTGCCAGTTCCAGGGACCGGGGAACCCAGTACTTC. Amino acids: CASSRDRGTQYF.